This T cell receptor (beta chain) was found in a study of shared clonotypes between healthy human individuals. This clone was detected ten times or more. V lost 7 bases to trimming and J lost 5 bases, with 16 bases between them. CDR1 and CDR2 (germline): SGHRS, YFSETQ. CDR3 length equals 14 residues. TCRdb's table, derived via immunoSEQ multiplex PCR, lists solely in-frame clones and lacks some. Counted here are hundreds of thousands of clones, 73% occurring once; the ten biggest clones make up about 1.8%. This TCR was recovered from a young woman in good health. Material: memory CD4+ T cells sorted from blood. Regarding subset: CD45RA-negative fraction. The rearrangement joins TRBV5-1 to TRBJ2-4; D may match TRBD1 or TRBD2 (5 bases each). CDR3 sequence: CASSGPRGENIQYF. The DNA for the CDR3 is TGCGCCAGCTCGGGGCCCCGGGGAGAAAACATTCAGTACTTC.